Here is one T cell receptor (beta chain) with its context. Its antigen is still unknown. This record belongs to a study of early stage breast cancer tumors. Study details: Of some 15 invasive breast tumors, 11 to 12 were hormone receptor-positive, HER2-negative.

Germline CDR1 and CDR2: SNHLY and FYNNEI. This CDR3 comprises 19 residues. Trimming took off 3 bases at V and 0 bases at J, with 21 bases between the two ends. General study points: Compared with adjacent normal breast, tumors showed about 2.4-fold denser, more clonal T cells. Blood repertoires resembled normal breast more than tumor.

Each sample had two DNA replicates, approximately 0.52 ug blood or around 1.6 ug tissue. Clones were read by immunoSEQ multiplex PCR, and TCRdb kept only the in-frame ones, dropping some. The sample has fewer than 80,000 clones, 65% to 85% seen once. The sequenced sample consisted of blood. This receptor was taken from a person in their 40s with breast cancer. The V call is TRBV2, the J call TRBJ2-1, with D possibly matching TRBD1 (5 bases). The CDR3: CASSDRTPLHLSSYNEQFF. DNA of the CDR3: TGTGCCAGCAGTGATAGGACACCCCTTCATCTTTCCTCCTACAATGAGCAGTTCTTC.